This passage covers 21 T cell receptor beta chains from one sample sequenced in a study of control samples from healthy donors and cancer patients. TCRdb's copy holds only in-frame clones and misses some; the assay was immunoSEQ multiplex PCR. The data contain 65,000 to 70,000 clones, 75% to 90% of them singletons. Sequenced: PBMCs. These receptors all stem from a woman aged 45-65 years with lung cancer.

The chain uses TRBV24-1 and TRBJ2-1; TRBD1 aligns across 8 bases. Germline V CDR1 and CDR2: KGHDR, SFDVKD. The CDR3 extends over 15 amino acids. V shed 4 bases, J shed 4 bases, and the junction held 5 bases outside the gene matches. CDR3 residues: CATSERTGPYNEQFF. The CDR3 DNA follows: TGTGCCACCAGTGAACGGACAGGGCCTTACAATGAGCAGTTCTTC.

This sequence joins TRBV6-2 or TRBV6-3 and TRBJ2-3, with 11 positions matching TRBD2. CDR3 length equals 15 residues. The germline V gene encodes CDR1 MNHEY and CDR2 SVGEGT. V was pared by 5 bases and J by 5 bases, with 6 bases of the junction left unmatched. CDR3 amino acids: CASSPLLAGVDTQYF. CDR3 nucleotides: TGTGCCAGCAGTCCCTTACTAGCGGGGGTAGATACGCAGTATTTT.

The chain uses TRBV9 and TRBJ1-6, with D perhaps matching TRBD1 (6 bases). Per germline, CDR1 SGDLS and CDR2 YYNGEE. CDR3 length: 15 residues. Trimming removed 3 bases from V and 5 bases from J, with 12 bases in between. The CDR3 loop reads CASSAAGEDNSPLHF. CDR3 in DNA: TGTGCCAGCAGCGCGGCAGGGGAGGATAATTCACCCCTCCACTTT.

CDR3 region: CATSDLMGNLDTQYF. The CDR3 DNA sequence: TGTGCCACCAGTGATTTAATGGGGAATTTGGATACGCAGTATTTT. This chain connects TRBV24-1 to TRBJ2-3; D remains ambiguous. Per the germline V gene, CDR1 is KGHDR and CDR2 is SFDVKD. V shed 1 base and J shed 6 bases, with 13 bases lying between them. The CDR3 is made up of 15 amino acids.

Only a few counts were recorded for this clone. J is TRBJ2-3 and V is TRBV7-2; D remains ambiguous. Trimming took off 8 bases at V and 4 bases at J, with 7 bases between the two ends. This CDR3 has 11 residues. CDR1 SGHTA and CDR2 FQGNSA come from the germline V gene. CDR3 loop: CASVLADTQYF. The CDR3, as DNA: TGTGCCAGCGTTCTAGCAGATACGCAGTATTTT.

The chain carries TRBV4-1 and TRBJ1-3; D gene ambiguous. V was trimmed by 2 bases and J by 0 bases, leaving 11 bases between them. This CDR3 has 16 residues. Germline CDR1 is MGHRA and CDR2 is YSYEKL. The CDR3 DNA reads as TGCGCCAGCAGCCAACAGGACGGAATCTCTGGAAACACCATATATTTT. Protein product: CASSQQDGISGNTIYF.

This chain connects TRBV30 to TRBJ1-2; unclear D gene. Germline values: CDR1 GTSNPN, CDR2 SVGIG (reference sequence). This CDR3 comprises 12 residues. V was pared by 1 base and J by 4 bases, with 7 bases between. The CDR3 region is CAWSGLLYGYTF. Written as DNA, the CDR3 is TGTGCCTGGAGTGGACTACTCTATGGCTACACCTTC. Variable domain in full (rest from reference TRBV30 and TRBJ1-2): SQTIHQWPATLVQPVGSPLSLECTVEGTSNPNLYWYRQAAGRGLQLLFYSVGIGQISSEVPQNLSASRPQDRQFILSSKKLLLSDSGFYLCAWSGLLYGYTFGSGTRLTVV.

V gene TRBV6-6 combines with J gene TRBJ1-2; the D is unclear. CDR1 and CDR2 from the germline V gene are MNHNY and SVGAGI (reference sequence). V lost 5 bases to trimming and J lost 4 bases, with 14 bases between them. There are 14 residues in the CDR3. This chain's CDR3 is CASSATGSGYGYTF. The CDR3 nucleotides are TGTGCCAGCAGTGCTACGGGGAGCGGCTATGGCTACACCTTC.

The chain links TRBV6-1 to TRBJ2-5; D gene ambiguous. Germline-derived CDR1 and CDR2 are MNHNS and SASEGT. The V end was cut by 2 bases, the J end by 5 bases, with 9 bases between. The length of the CDR3 is 13 residues. The CDR3 reads CASSELDGETQYF. The CDR3 DNA reads as TGTGCCAGCAGTGAATTAGACGGGGAGACCCAGTACTTC.

This clone was seen more than once but under ten times. One junction end does not reproduce the germline sequence, and a read error may be involved. V and J are TRBV6-5 and TRBJ2-3; D tentatively fits TRBD1 or TRBD2 (5 bases each). Germline V gives CDR1 MNHEY, CDR2 SVGAGI. The CDR3 is 13 residues long. CDR3 in DNA: TGTGCCAGCGGTTACGGGGCTGGGGATACGCAGTATTTT. Encoded protein: CASGYGAGDTQYF.

J is TRBJ2-3 and V is TRBV24-1; no clear D gene. CDR3 length: 14 amino acids. CDR1 KGHDR and CDR2 SFDVKD come from the germline V gene. The germline V and J ends were trimmed by 6 bases and 0 bases, with 9 bases remaining between them. In DNA form, the CDR3 reads TGTGCCACCAGTCCTATTGACAGCACAGATACGCAGTATTTT. This codes for CATSPIDSTDTQYF.

The chain couples TRBV5-6 to TRBJ2-3; 7 nucleotides agree with TRBD1. The CDR3 extends over 17 amino acids. Germline CDR1 reads SGHDT; CDR2 reads YYEEEE. V was pared by 0 bases and J by 0 bases, with 7 bases of the junction left unmatched. DNA for the CDR3: TGTGCCAGCAGCTTGGCCGGGAACAGGGGAAGCACAGATACGCAGTATTTT. It translates to CASSLAGNRGSTDTQYF.

The rearrangement links TRBV6-2 or TRBV6-3 to TRBJ1-6; a possible D gene is TRBD1 (5 bases). Germline CDR1 is MNHEY and CDR2 is SVGEGT. The germline V and J ends were trimmed by 2 bases and 6 bases, with 11 bases remaining between them. CDR3 length equals 15 residues. The CDR3 spells CASSYVGRPNSPLHF. In DNA form, the CDR3 reads TGTGCCAGCAGTTACGTGGGACGACCTAATTCACCCCTCCACTTT.

V is TRBV18 and J is TRBJ1-4; D unresolved. The germline V gene has CDR1 KGHSH and CDR2 LQKENI. V was cut by 4 bases and J by 0 bases, with 9 bases left in between. This CDR3 comprises 15 residues. CDR3 residues: CASSQDTTTNEKLFF. CDR3 DNA: TGTGCCAGCTCACAAGACACTACAACTAATGAAAAACTGTTTTTT.

This chain uses TRBV28 with TRBJ1-1; D remains unclear. The CDR3 contains 13 residues. Trimming stripped 3 bases from V and 5 bases from J, with 10 bases between. Germline V gives CDR1 MDHEN, CDR2 SYDVKM. CDR3 loop: CASSLRTATEAFF. The DNA of the CDR3 is TGTGCCAGCAGTTTGAGGACGGCTACTGAAGCTTTCTTT.

This rearrangement joins TRBV7-9 to TRBJ1-1; D possibly corresponds to TRBD1 (6 bases). This CDR3 is built from 14 residues. Germline values: CDR1 SEHNR, CDR2 FQNEAQ (reference sequence). The germline V and J ends were trimmed by 4 bases and 6 bases, with 15 bases remaining between them. CDR3: CASSWRQVGPEAFF. For the CDR3, the DNA is TGTGCCAGCAGCTGGAGACAGGTGGGCCCTGAAGCTTTCTTT. The entire variable domain, with the rest obtained from reference TRBV7-9 and TRBJ1-1, is as follows: DTGVSQNPRHKITKRGQNVTFRCDPISEHNRLYWYRQTLGQGPEFLTYFQNEAQLEKSRLLSDRFSAERPKGSFSTLEIQRTEQGDSAMYLCASSWRQVGPEAFFGQGTRLTVV.

J is TRBJ1-5 and V is TRBV2; D gene unclear. Per germline, CDR1 SNHLY and CDR2 FYNNEI. The V gene lost 6 bases and the J gene lost 3 bases, with 6 bases spanning the gap. There are 12 residues in the CDR3. CDR3 protein: CASRGANQPQHF. In nucleotides, the CDR3 is TGTGCCAGCAGGGGTGCCAATCAGCCCCAGCATTTT.

This clone was counted a single time. V and J are TRBV2 and TRBJ1-3, with 7 bases aligning to TRBD1. Looked up from germline, CDR1 is SNHLY and CDR2 is FYNNEI. The CDR3 runs to 15 residues. With 9 bases clipped from V and 0 bases from J, the junction kept 8 bases outside the gene matches. In DNA form, the CDR3 reads TGTGCCAGAGGGACAGAACTCTCCTCTGGAAACACCATATATTTT. Translating it yields CARGTELSSGNTIYF.

This rearrangement joins TRBV7-9 to TRBJ1-5; D is undetermined. Germline V gene sequence: CDR1 SEHNR, CDR2 FQNEAQ (reference sequence). This CDR3 contains 14 residues. V shed 5 bases and J shed 4 bases, with 12 bases lying between them. The CDR3 spells CASSPKSFNQPQHF. As DNA, the CDR3 is TGTGCCAGCAGCCCAAAGAGCTTTAATCAGCCCCAGCATTTT.

This chain uses TRBV6-5 with TRBJ2-1; 8 positions agree with TRBD2. The CDR3 is 14 amino acids. Germline values: CDR1 MNHEY, CDR2 SVGAGI. Trimming at V came to 7 bases and at J to 3 bases, leaving 5 bases not matched to a gene. The CDR3 DNA is TGTGCCAGCAACCGGGGGGGGGACTACAATGAGCAGTTCTTC. Its protein product is CASNRGGDYNEQFF.

V usage is TRBV19 and J usage is TRBJ1-2, with D tentatively TRBD1 (6 bases). The CDR3 loop spans 11 amino acids. Trimming took off 11 bases at V and 7 bases at J, with 14 bases between the two ends. The germline gives CDR1 LNHDA, CDR2 SQIVND (reference sequence). The CDR3 DNA sequence: TGTGCCTTGTGGACAGCTTTTGGCTACACCTTC. Its protein product is CALWTAFGYTF. Looking up the rest from reference TRBV19 and TRBJ1-2 gives the full variable domain: DGGITQSPKYLFRKEGQNVTLSCEQNLNHDAMYWYRQDPGQGLRLIYYSQIVNDFQKGDIAEGYSVSREKKESFPLTVTSAQKNPTAFYLCALWTAFGYTFGSGTRLTVV.